The present TCR beta chain was sequenced within a study of blood T cell repertoires in COVID-19. Study at large: The United States, Italy and Spain supplied acute and convalescent COVID-19 samples. In each case, the material was cDNA or gDNA derived from T cells, B-cell-depleted T cells, or PBMCs.

Only a few counts were recorded for this clone. Clones were read by immunoSEQ multiplex PCR, and TCRdb kept only the in-frame ones, dropping some. The sample shows about 200,000 clones, over 70% of them seen only once. Trimming pared 5 bases from V and 4 bases from J, leaving 11 bases between. The CDR3 covers 13 residues. CDR1 and CDR2 from the germline V gene are MDHEN and SYDVKM. The V call is TRBV28, the J call TRBJ1-2; D not certain. Specimen: peripheral blood. This TCR derives from a man aged 40-49 years with acute or convalescent COVID-19. Written as DNA, the CDR3 is TGTGCCAGCAGTCTACCCGGGAGCTATGGCTACACCTTC. Protein sequence: CASSLPGSYGYTF.